This T cell receptor beta chain was captured in a study of blood T cell repertoires in COVID-19. Measured with immunoSEQ multiplex PCR; TCRdb has only the in-frame clones, and not every one. The table shows over 55,000 clones, with more than 75% occurring only once. The CDR3 is 13 amino acids. Germline values: CDR1 SGHNT, CDR2 YYREEE (reference sequence). V lost 4 bases and J 2 bases, leaving 6 bases between the germline ends. Sequencing was done on a sample of peripheral blood. The source is a human donor in a cohort sampled during active COVID-19. V gene TRBV5-4 combines with J gene TRBJ1-4; D ambiguous. CDR3 DNA: TGTGCCAGCAGCCTCCAGACTAATGAAAAACTGTTTTTT. Protein sequence: CASSLQTNEKLFF.